The present T cell receptor beta chain was sequenced within a study of blood T cell repertoires in COVID-19. Study information: Nucleic acid was either cDNA or gDNA, and it came from T cells, B-cell-depleted T cells, or PBMCs.

Participants, about 18 to 100 years old, spanned about 26 US areas. Sequenced by immunoSEQ multiplex PCR; TCRdb stores in-frame clones only, minus some. The data contain about 220,000 clones, 70% to 90% of them seen just once; the ten biggest clones take up less than 4.5%. CDR3 size: 16 residues. Germline CDR1 SGDLS, CDR2 YYNGEE. V lost 0 bases and J lost 4, with 13 bases in between. The chain employs TRBV9 and TRBJ2-2; maybe TRBD1 (5 bases). Specimen: PBMCs or T cells enriched from blood (not recorded which). The source is a woman between 35 and 50 years old with acute COVID-19. CDR3 protein: CASSVAGLDATGELFF. Here the CDR3 DNA reads TGTGCCAGCAGCGTAGCAGGGCTCGACGCCACCGGGGAGCTGTTTTTT.